This T cell receptor (beta chain) was obtained from a study of shared clonotypes between healthy human individuals. Broader study findings: Naive subsets generally exceeded memory subsets in estimated richness. It was anticipated that sequencing depth would influence how many clonotypes donors shared.

Concerning this clone: The target antigen is unknown.

Each cell subset's genomic DNA was divided evenly among several immunoSEQ plates. Generated by immunoSEQ multiplex PCR, the TCRdb table keeps only in-frame clones and is missing some. The table shows approximately 1,500,000 clones, with around 98% occurring only once. The CD4+ fraction was divided into a CD45RA+ naive subset and a CD45RA-negative memory subset. The V end was cut by 6 bases, the J end by 0 bases, with 14 bases between. The CDR3 totals 16 residues. Germline V lookup: CDR1 MNHNS, CDR2 SASEGT. The receptor comes from a man aged 25 to 45 in good health. The rearrangement uses TRBV6-1 and TRBJ2-2, with D hard to call. Source material: naive CD4+ T cells sorted from blood. Documented subset: CD45RA+ positively selected. CDR3 sequence: CASREWQPANTGELFF. For the CDR3, the DNA is TGTGCCAGCAGGGAATGGCAACCAGCGAACACCGGGGAGCTGTTTTTT.